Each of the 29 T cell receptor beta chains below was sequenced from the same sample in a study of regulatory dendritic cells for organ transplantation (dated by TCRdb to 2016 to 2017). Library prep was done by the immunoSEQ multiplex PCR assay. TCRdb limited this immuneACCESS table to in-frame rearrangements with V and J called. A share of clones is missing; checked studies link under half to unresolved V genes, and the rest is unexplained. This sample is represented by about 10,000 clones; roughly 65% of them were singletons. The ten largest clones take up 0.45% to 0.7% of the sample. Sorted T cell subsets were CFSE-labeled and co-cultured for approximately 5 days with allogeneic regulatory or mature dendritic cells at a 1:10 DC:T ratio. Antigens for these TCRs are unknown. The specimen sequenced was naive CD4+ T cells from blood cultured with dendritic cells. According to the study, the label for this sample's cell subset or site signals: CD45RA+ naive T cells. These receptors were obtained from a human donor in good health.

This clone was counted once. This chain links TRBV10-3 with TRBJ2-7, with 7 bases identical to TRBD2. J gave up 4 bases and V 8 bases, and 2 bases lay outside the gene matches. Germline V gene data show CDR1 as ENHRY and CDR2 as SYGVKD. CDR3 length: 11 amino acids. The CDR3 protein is CAISGGYEQYF. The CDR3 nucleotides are TGTGCCATCTCGGGAGGTTACGAGCAGTACTTC.

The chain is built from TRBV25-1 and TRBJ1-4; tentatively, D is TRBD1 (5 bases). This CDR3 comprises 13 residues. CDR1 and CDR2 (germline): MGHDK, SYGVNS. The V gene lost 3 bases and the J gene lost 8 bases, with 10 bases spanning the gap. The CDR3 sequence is CASSEAGNEKLFF. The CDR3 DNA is TGTGCCAGCAGTGAGGCAGGGAACGAAAAACTGTTTTTT. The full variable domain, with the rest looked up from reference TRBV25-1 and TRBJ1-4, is EADIYQTPRYLVIGTGKKITLECSQTMGHDKMYWYQQDPGMELHLIHYSYGVNSTEKGDLSSESTVSRIRTEHFPLTLESARPSHTSQYLCASSEAGNEKLFFGSGTQLSVL.

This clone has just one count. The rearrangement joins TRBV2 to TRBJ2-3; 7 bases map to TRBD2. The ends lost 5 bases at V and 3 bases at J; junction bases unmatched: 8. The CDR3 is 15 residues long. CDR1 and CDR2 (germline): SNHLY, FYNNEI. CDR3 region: CASSRTSGVTDTQYF. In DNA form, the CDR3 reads TGTGCCAGCAGTCGGACTAGTGGGGTGACAGATACGCAGTATTTT.

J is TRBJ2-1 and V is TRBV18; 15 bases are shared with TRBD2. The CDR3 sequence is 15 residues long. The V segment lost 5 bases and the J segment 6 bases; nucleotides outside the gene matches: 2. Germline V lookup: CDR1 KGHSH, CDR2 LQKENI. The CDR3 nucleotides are TGTGCCAGCTCATCGGGACTAGCGGGGGGCAATGAGCAGTTCTTC. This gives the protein CASSSGLAGGNEQFF.

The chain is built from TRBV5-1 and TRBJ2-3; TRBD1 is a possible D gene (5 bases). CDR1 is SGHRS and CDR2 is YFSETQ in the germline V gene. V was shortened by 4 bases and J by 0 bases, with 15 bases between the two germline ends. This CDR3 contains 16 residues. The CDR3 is CASSAAEGVSTDTQYF. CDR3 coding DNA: TGCGCCAGCAGCGCGGCGGAAGGGGTGAGCACAGATACGCAGTATTTT.

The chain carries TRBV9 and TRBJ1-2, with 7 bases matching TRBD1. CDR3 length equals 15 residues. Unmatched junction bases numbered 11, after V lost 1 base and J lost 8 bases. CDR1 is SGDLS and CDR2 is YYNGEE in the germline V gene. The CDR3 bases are TGTGCCAGCAGCGTACCGGGACAGTCTCTCAAAGGCTACACCTTC. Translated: CASSVPGQSLKGYTF.

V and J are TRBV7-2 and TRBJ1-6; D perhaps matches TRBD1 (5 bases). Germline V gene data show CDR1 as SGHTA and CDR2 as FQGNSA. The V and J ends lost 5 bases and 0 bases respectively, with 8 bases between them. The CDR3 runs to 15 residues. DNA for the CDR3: TGTGCCAGCAGCAGACAGAGCTCCTATAATTCACCCCTCCACTTT. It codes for CASSRQSSYNSPLHF.

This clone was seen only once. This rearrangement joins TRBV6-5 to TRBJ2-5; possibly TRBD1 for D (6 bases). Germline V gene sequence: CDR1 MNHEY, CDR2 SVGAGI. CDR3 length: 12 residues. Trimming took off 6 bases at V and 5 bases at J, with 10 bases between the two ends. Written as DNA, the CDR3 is TGTGCCAGCAGCAGGGGAAGGGAGACCCAGTACTTC. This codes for CASSRGRETQYF.

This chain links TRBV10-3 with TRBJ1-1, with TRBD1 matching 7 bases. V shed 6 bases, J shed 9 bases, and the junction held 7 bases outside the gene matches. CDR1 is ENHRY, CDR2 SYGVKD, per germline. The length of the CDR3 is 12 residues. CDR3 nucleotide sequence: TGTGCCATCAGCCCCTCGACAGGGCAAGCTTTCTTT. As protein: CAISPSTGQAFF.

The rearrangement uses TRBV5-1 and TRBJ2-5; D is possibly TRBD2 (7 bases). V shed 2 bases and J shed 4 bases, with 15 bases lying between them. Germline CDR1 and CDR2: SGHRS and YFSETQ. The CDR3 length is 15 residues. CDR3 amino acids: CASSLGGALGETQYF. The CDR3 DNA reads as TGCGCCAGCAGCTTAGGGGGGGCGCTTGGAGAGACCCAGTACTTC.

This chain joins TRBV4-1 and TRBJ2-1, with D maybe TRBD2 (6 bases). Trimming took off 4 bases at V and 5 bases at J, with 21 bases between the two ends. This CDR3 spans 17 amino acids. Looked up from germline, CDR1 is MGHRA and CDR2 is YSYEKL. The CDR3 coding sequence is TGCGCCAGCAGCCTACGAGCCCCTACTGCGGGACACAATGAGCAGTTCTTC. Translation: CASSLRAPTAGHNEQFF.

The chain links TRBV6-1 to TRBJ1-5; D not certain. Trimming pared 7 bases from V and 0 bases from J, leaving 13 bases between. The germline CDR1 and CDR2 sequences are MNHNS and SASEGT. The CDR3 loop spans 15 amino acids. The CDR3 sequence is CASIPRPFSNQPQHF. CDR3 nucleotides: TGTGCCAGCATCCCTAGGCCGTTTAGCAATCAGCCCCAGCATTTT.

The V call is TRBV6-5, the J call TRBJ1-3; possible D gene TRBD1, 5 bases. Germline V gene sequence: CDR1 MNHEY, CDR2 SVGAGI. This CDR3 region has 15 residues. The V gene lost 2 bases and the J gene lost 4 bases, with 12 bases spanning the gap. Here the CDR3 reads CASSYADTPGNTIYF. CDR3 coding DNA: TGTGCCAGCAGTTACGCGGACACACCAGGAAACACCATATATTTT.

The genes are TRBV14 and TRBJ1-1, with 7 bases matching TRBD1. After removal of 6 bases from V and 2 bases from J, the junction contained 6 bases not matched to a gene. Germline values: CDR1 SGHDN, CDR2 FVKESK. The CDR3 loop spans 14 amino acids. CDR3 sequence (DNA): TGTGCCAGCAGTTTCCGGGACAGCAACACTGAAGCTTTCTTT. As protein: CASSFRDSNTEAFF.

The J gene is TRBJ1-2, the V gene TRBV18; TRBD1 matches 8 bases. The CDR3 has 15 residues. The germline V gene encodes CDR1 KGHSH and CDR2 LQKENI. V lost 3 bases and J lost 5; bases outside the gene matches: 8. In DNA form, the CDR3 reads TGTGCCAGCTCACCGGACAGGGCTCTCCAGTATGGCTACACCTTC. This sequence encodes CASSPDRALQYGYTF.

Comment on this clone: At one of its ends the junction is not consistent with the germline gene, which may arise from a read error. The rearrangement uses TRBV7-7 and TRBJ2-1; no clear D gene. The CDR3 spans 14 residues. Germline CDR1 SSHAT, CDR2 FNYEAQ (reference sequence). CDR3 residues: CASSLAGGYNEQFF. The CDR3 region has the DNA TGTGCTAGCAGCTTGGCCGGCGGATACAATGAGCAGTTCTTC.

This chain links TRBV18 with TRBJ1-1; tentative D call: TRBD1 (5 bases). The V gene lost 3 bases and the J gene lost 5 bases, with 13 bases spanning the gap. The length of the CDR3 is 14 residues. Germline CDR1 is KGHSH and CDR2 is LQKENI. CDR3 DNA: TGTGCCAGCTCACCGGGACTCTCAGGAACTGAAGCTTTCTTT. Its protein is CASSPGLSGTEAFF.

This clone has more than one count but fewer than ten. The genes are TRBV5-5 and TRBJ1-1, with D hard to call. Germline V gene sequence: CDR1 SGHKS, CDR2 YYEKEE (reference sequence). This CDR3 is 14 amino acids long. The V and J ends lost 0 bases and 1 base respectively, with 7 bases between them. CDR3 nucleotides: TGTGCCAGCAGCTTGGATAGTCCGAACACTGAAGCTTTCTTT. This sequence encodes CASSLDSPNTEAFF.

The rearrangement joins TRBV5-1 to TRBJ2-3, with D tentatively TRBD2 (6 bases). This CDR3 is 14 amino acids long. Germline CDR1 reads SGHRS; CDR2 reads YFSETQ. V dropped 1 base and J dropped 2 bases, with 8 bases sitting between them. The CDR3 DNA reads TGCGCCAGCAGCTTGTGGGGGGACACAGATACGCAGTATTTT. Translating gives CASSLWGDTDTQYF.

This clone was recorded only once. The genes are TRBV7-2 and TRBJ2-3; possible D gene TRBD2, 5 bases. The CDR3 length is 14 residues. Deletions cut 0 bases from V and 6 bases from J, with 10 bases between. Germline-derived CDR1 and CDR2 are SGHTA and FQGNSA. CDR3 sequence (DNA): TGTGCCAGCAGCTTAGCGGGCGGGTGGGATACGCAGTATTTT. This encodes CASSLAGGWDTQYF.

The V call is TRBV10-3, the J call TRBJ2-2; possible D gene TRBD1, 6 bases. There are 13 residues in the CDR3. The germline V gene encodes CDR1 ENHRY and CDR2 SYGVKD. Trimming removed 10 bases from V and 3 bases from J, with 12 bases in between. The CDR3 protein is CATTRGYTGELFF. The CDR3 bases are TGTGCCACTACAAGGGGGTACACCGGGGAGCTGTTTTTT.

The CDR3 protein is CASSRGTGTNTGELFF. The CDR3 DNA reads TGTGCCAGCAGCCGCGGGACAGGGACGAACACCGGGGAGCTGTTTTTT. The rearrangement links TRBV7-2 to TRBJ2-2, with 9 bases identical to TRBD1. From germline, CDR1 is SGHTA and CDR2 FQGNSA. Trimming removed 5 bases from V and 0 bases from J; junction bases left unmatched: 4. This CDR3 comprises 16 residues. The whole variable domain, filled in from reference TRBV7-2 and TRBJ2-2, reads GAGVSQSPSNKVTEKGKDVELRCDPISGHTALYWYRQSLGQGLEFLIYFQGNSAPDKSGLPSDRFSAERTGGSVSTLTIQRTQQEDSAVYLCASSRGTGTNTGELFFGEGSRLTVL.

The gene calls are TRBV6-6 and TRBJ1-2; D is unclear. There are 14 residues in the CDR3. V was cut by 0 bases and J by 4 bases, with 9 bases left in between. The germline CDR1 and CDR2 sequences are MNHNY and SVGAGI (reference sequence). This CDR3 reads CASSYSEGGYGYTF. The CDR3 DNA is TGTGCCAGCAGTTACTCGGAAGGAGGCTATGGCTACACCTTC.

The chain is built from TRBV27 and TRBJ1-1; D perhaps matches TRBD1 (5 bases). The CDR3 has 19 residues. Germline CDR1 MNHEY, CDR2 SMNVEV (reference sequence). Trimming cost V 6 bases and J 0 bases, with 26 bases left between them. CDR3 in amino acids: CASRKQSEFGGGLNTEAFF. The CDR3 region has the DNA TGTGCCAGCAGAAAACAGAGTGAATTTGGGGGGGGGTTGAACACTGAAGCTTTCTTT.

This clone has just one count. In DNA, the CDR3 is TGTGCCAGCAGCCGAGGGACTATTTTGGGTGTGAATGAGCAGTTCTTC. Its protein is CASSRGTILGVNEQFF. The chain couples TRBV4-2 to TRBJ2-1, with 7 bases identical to TRBD2. CDR1 and CDR2 from the germline V gene are LGHNA and YNFKEQ. The CDR3 contains 16 residues. V was pared by 4 bases and J by 7 bases, with 13 bases of the junction left unmatched.

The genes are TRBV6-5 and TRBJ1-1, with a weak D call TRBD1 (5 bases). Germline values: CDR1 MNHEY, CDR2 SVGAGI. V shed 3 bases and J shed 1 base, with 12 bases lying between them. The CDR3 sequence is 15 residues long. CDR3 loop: CASSYRRGQNTEAFF. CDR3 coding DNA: TGTGCCAGCAGTTATAGGCGGGGCCAGAACACTGAAGCTTTCTTT.

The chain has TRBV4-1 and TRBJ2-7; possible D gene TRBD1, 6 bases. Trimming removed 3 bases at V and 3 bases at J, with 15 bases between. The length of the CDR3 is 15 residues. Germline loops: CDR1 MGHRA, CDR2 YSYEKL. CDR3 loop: CASSQGPPGVYEQYF. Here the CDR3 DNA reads TGCGCCAGCAGCCAGGGACCGCCAGGGGTCTACGAGCAGTACTTC.

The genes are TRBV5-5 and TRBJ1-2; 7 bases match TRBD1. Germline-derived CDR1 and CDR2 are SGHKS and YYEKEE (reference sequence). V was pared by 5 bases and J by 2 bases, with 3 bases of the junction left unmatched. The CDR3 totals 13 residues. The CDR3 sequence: CASRYRGNYGYTF. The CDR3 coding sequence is TGTGCCAGCAGGTACAGGGGAAACTATGGCTACACCTTC.

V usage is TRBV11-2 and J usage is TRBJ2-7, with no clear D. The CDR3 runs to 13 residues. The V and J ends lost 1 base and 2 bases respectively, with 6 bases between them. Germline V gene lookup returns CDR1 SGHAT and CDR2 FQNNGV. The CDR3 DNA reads TGTGCCAGCAGCTTAGCCGGAGCCTACGAGCAGTACTTC. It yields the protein CASSLAGAYEQYF.